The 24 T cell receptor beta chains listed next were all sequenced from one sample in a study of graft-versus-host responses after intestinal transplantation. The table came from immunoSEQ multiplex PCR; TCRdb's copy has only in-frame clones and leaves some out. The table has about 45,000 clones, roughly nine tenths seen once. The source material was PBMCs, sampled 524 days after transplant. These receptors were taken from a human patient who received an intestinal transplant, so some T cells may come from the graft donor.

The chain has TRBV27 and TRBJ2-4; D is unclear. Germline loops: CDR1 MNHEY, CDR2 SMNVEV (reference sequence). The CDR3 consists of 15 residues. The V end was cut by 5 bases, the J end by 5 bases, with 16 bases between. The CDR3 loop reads CASSADLTNENIQYF. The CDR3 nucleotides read TGTGCCAGCAGTGCTGACCTAACGAATGAAAACATTCAGTACTTC.

The CDR3 nucleotides read TGTGCCAGCAATAGACAGAGAAACGAGCAGTACTTC. This translates into CASNRQRNEQYF. This chain joins TRBV2 and TRBJ2-7; D may be TRBD1 (5 bases). Germline assignment: CDR1 SNHLY and CDR2 FYNNEI. This CDR3 is 12 amino acids long. The germline V and J ends were trimmed by 7 bases and 5 bases, with 12 bases remaining between them.

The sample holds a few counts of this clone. The CDR3 region has the DNA TGTGCCAGCAGCCGACGCCCCTCCGGGGGCCTCTACGAGCAGTACTTC. Amino acid sequence: CASSRRPSGGLYEQYF. The chain combines TRBV5-6 with TRBJ2-7; D possibly uses TRBD1 or TRBD2 (6 bases each). V was cut by 4 bases and J by 3 bases, with 20 bases left in between. CDR1 and CDR2 from the germline V gene are SGHDT and YYEEEE. This CDR3 comprises 16 residues.

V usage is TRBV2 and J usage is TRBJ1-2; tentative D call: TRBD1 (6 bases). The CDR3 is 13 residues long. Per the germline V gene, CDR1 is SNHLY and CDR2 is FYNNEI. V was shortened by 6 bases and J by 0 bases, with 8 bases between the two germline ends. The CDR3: CASRDSSNYGYTF. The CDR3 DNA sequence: TGTGCCAGCAGGGACAGCTCTAACTATGGCTACACCTTC.

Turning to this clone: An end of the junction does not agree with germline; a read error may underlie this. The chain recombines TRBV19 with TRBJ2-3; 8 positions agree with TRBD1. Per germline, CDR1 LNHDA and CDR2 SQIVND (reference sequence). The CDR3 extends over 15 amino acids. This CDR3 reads CASSTGTGLTNTQYF. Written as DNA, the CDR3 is TGTGCCAGTAGTACCGGGACAGGTCTCACAAATACGCAGTATTTT. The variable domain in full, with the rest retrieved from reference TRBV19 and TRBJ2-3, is DGGITQSPKYLFRKEGQNVTLSCEQNLNHDAMYWYRQDPGQGLRLIYYSQIVNDFQKGDIAEGYSVSREKKESFPLTVTSAQKNPTAFYLCASSTGTGLTNTQYFGPGTRLTVL.

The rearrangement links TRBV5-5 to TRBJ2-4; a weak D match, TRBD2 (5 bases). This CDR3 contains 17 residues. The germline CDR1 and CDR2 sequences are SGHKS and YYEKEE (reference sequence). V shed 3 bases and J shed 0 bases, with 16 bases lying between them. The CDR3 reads CASSYPKAVLAKNIQYF. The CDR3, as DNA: TGTGCCAGCAGCTACCCTAAAGCGGTACTAGCCAAAAACATTCAGTACTTC.

The CDR3 region is CASSFGSQSGGSLYEQYF. In DNA form, the CDR3 reads TGTGCCAGCAGTTTCGGCTCCCAGAGCGGCGGGAGTCTCTACGAGCAGTACTTC. This sequence joins TRBV28 and TRBJ2-7; 7 positions match TRBD2. This CDR3 comprises 18 residues. Unmatched junction bases numbered 17, after V lost 3 bases and J lost 3 bases. CDR1 is MDHEN and CDR2 is SYDVKM in the germline V gene.

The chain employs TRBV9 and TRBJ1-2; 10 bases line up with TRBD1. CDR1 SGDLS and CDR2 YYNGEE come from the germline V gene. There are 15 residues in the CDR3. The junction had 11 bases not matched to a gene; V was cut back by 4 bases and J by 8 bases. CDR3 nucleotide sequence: TGTGCCAGCAGCTCCCGGACAGGGGGGAGATGGGGCTACACCTTC. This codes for CASSSRTGGRWGYTF.

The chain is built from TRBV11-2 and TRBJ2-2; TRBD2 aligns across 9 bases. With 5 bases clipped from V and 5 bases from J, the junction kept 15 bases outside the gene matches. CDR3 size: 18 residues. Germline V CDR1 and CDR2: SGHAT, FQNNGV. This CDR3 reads CASSQGGVAGDQTGELFF. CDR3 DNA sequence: TGTGCCAGCAGCCAAGGGGGGGTAGCGGGAGACCAGACCGGGGAGCTGTTTTTT.

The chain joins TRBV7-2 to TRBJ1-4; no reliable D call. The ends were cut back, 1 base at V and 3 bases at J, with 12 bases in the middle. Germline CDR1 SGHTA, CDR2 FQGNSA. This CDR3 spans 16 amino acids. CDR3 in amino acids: CASSLEKGLANEKLFF. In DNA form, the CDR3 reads TGTGCCAGCAGCTTAGAGAAGGGCTTAGCTAATGAAAAACTGTTTTTT.

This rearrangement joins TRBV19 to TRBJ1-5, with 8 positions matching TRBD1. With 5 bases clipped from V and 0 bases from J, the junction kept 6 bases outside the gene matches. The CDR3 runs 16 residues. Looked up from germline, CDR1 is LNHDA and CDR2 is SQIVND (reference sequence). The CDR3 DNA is TGTGCCAGTAGTTTACCCGGACAGGGTAGCAATCAGCCCCAGCATTTT. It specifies CASSLPGQGSNQPQHF.

CDR3 sequence (DNA): TGTGCCAGCAGTTTAATCATGAACACTGAAGCTTTCTTT. This translates into CASSLIMNTEAFF. The chain joins TRBV27 to TRBJ1-1; no clear D gene. This CDR3 is 13 amino acids long. V lost 2 bases and J 0 bases, leaving 4 bases between the germline ends. CDR1 is MNHEY and CDR2 is SMNVEV in the germline V gene (reference sequence).

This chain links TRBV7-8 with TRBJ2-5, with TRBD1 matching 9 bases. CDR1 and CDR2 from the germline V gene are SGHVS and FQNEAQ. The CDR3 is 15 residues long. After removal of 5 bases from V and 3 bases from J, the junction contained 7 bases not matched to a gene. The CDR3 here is CASSHGTGYEETQYF. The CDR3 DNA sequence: TGTGCCAGCAGCCACGGGACAGGGTATGAAGAGACCCAGTACTTC.

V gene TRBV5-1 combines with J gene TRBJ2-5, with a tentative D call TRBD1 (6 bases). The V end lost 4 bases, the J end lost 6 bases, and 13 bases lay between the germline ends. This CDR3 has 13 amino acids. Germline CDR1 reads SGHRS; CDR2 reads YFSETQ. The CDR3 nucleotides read TGCGCCAGCAGCCCGACAGGTTTTCAGACCCAGTACTTC. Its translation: CASSPTGFQTQYF.

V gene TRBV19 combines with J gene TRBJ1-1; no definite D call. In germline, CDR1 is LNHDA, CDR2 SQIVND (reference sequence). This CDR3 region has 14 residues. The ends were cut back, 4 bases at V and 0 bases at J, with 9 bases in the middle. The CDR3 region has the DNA TGTGCCAGTAGTACCCGGACGGTGAACACTGAAGCTTTCTTT. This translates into CASSTRTVNTEAFF.

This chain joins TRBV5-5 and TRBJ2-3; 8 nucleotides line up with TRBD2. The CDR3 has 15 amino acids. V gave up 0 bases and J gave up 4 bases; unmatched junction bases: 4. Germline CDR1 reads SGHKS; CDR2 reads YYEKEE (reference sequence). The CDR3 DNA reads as TGTGCCAGCAGCTTGGGCGGGGGGAGAGCAGATACGCAGTATTTT. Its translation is CASSLGGGRADTQYF.

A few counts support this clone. CDR3 nucleotides: TGTGCCAGCAGCTTAACGCAGGGAACTAATGAAAAACTGTTTTTT. It yields the protein CASSLTQGTNEKLFF. This chain links TRBV5-5 with TRBJ1-4, with D maybe TRBD1 (5 bases). The CDR3 contains 15 residues. Trimming shortened V by 2 bases and J by 1 base, and 9 bases separated the two germline ends. Germline V gene lookup returns CDR1 SGHKS and CDR2 YYEKEE (reference sequence).

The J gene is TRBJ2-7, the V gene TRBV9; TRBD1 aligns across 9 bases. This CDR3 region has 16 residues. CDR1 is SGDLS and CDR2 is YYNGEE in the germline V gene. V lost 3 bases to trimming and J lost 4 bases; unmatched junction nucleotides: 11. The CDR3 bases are TGTGCCAGCAGCGAAAACGGACAGGGGAGCGGGTACGAGCAGTACTTC. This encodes CASSENGQGSGYEQYF.

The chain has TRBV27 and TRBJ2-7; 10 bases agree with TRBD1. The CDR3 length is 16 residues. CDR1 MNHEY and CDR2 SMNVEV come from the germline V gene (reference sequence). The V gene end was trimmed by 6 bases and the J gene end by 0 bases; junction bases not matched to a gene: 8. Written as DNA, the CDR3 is TGTGCCAGCAGGCCTTATAGGGACAGGGGCTCCTACGAGCAGTACTTC. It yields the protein CASRPYRDRGSYEQYF.

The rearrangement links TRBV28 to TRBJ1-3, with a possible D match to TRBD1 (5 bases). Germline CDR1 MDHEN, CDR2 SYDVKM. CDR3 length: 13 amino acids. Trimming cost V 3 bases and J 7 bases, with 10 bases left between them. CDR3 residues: CASSFRGSNTIYF. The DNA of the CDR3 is TGTGCCAGCAGTTTTAGGGGAAGTAACACCATATATTTT.

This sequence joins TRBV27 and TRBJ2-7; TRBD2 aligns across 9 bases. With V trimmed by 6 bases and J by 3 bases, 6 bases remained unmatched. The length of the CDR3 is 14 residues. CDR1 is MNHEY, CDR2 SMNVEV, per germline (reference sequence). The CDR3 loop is CASRYSGRHYEQYF. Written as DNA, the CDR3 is TGTGCCAGCAGATACAGCGGGAGGCACTACGAGCAGTACTTC.

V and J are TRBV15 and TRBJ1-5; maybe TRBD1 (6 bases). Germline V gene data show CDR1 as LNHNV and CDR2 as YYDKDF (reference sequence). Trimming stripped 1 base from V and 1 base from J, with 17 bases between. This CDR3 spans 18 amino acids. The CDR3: CATSRALTGKASNQPQHF. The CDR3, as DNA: TGTGCCACCAGCAGAGCTCTTACAGGGAAGGCAAGCAATCAGCCCCAGCATTTT.

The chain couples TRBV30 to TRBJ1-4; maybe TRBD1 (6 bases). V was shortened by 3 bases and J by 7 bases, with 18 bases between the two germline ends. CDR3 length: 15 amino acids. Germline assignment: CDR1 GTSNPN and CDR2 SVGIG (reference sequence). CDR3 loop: CAWRRRTAKGEKLFF. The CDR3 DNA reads TGTGCCTGGAGACGAAGGACAGCCAAAGGTGAAAAACTGTTTTTT.

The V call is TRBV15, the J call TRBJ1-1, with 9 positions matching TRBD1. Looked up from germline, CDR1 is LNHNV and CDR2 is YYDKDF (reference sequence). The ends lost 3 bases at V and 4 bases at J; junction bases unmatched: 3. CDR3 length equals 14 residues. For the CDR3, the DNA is TGTGCCACCAGCAGGAGACAGGGGGGCACTGAAGCTTTCTTT. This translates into CATSRRQGGTEAFF.